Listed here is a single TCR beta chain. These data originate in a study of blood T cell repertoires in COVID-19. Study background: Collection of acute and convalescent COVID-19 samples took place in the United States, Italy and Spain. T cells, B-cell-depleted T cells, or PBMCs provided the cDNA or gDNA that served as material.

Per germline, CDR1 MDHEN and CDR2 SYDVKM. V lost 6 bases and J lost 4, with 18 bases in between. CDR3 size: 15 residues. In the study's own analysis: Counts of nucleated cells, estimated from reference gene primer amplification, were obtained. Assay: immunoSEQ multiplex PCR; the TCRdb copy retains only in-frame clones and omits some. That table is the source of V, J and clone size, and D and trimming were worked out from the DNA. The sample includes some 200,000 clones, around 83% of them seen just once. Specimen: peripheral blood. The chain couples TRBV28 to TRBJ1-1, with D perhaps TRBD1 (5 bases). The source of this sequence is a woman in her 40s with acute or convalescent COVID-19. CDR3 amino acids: CASRPWEGASTEAFF. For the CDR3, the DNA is TGTGCCAGCAGACCCTGGGAAGGGGCGAGCACTGAAGCTTTCTTT.